This TCR beta chain appears in the sequencing data of a study of Ad26.COV2.S vaccination and SARS-CoV-2 variants. The CDR3 has 13 amino acids. CDR1 and CDR2 from the germline V gene are SGHRS and YFSETQ. The V and J ends lost 8 bases and 5 bases respectively, with 16 bases between them. This table comes from immunoSEQ multiplex PCR, and its TCRdb copy is limited to in-frame clones, with some not included. The sample gives roughly 350,000 clones, about nine tenths of which show up once; around 3.6% is in the top ten. Specified treatment: 15 to 20 received Ad26.COV2.S at low or high dose, single or two shots; about 5 received placebo; per-sample allocation not given. The samples date from day 63 after the first vaccine or placebo injection.

The source was peripheral blood, collected in a trial of Ad26.COV2.S vaccine versus placebo. The chain employs TRBV5-1 and TRBJ1-1; D remains ambiguous. The source is a person aged 18-65 years who received the Ad26.COV2.S COVID-19 vaccine or a placebo. The CDR3 spells CASSVTEVTEAFF. In DNA, the CDR3 is TGCGCCAGTTCAGTTACCGAGGTTACTGAAGCTTTCTTT. Full variable domain (missing parts from reference TRBV5-1 and TRBJ1-1): KAGVTQTPRYLIKTRGQQVTLSCSPISGHRSVSWYQQTPGQGLQFLFEYFSETQRNKGNFPGRFSGRQFSNSRSEMNVSTLELGDSALYLCASSVTEVTEAFFGQGTRLTVV.